A selection of T cell receptor beta chains follows, all from one sample in a study of T cells after yellow fever vaccination. Using its own MiXCR run on the 5' RACE reads, TCRdb lists one record per CDR3 protein. The repertoire holds 450,000 to 650,000 distinct CDR3 sequences, with 13% as singletons. Sequencing used PBMCs, obtained on the day of the yellow fever booster vaccination. Receptor source: a young man who received the YFV17D yellow fever vaccine. CDR3s include the opening cysteine and the closing phenylalanine or tryptophan. D genes are given only for firm matches. Clone size appears in some rows only: once, few, many, or a class for an expanded clone.

cdr3_nt	cdr3_aa	d_call	v_call	j_call	clone_size
TGTGCCAGCAGACCTACTGGGACTTCGATAGCCAAAAACATTCAGTACTTC	CASRPTGTSIAKNIQYF	.	TRBV28	TRBJ2-4	few
TGTGCCAGTAGTATTGGACGGACAGGGAACGAGCAGTACTTC	CASSIGRTGNEQYF	TRBD1	TRBV19	TRBJ2-7	few
TGTGCCAGCAGTTACTCGACAGGGGGGAGCTTTTCCCCTAGCAATCAGCCCCAGCATTTT	CASSYSTGGSFSPSNQPQHF	TRBD1	TRBV6-2/TRBV6-3	TRBJ1-5	few
TGCAGTGCTAGGATGCGCAGGGACAATGAGCAGTTCTTC	CSARMRRDNEQFF	.	TRBV20-1	TRBJ2-1	few
TGCAGTGCTAGAGCGTTAACTAGCGGGATGGCCTCCTACGAGCAGTACTTC	CSARALTSGMASYEQYF	TRBD2	TRBV20-1	TRBJ2-7	.
TGTGCTAGTGGTCCCGGGGCTAGCGGGATCGCGGAGCAGTTCTTC	CASGPGASGIAEQFF	TRBD2	TRBV12-5	TRBJ2-1	few
TGTGCCAGCTCACCGGTGGTAGGGGCAACTAATGAAAAACTGTTTTTT	CASSPVVGATNEKLFF	.	TRBV18	TRBJ1-4	few
TGCAGTGCCCCGGGACAGGGGGCAAAGACCCAGTACTTC	CSAPGQGAKTQYF	TRBD1	TRBV20-1	TRBJ2-5	.
TGTGCCAGCTACCAAGTCAGTGGGGGCTCCTACGAGCAGTACTTC	CASYQVSGGSYEQYF	.	TRBV6-1	TRBJ2-7	few
TGTGCCAGTAGGGGTCTTAGCTCCTACGAGCAGTACTTC	CASRGLSSYEQYF	.	TRBV19	TRBJ2-7	.
TGTGCCAGCTCACCATCGACTAGCGGGAGGGCCCTCGGGTACACCGGGGAGCTGTTTTTT	CASSPSTSGRALGYTGELFF	TRBD2	TRBV18	TRBJ2-2	few
TGTGCCAGAAGCTTGGTTAGCGGAAAATACAATGAGCAGTTCTTC	CARSLVSGKYNEQFF	.	TRBV5-3	TRBJ2-1	.
TGTGCCATCAGTGGGTCTAGCGGAGGTTACAATGAGCAGTTCTTC	CAISGSSGGYNEQFF	TRBD2	TRBV10-3	TRBJ2-1	.
TGTGCCAGCAGCCTCGCGGGAGGGTCCTCAGATACGCAGTATTTT	CASSLAGGSSDTQYF	TRBD2	TRBV7-9	TRBJ2-3	.
TGCGCCAGCAGCCAAAAGAACAGGGGTGACTATGGCTACACCTTC	CASSQKNRGDYGYTF	TRBD1	TRBV4-3	TRBJ1-2	few
TGCGCCAGCAGCTTGGATCGGATCGAGACCCAGTACTTC	CASSLDRIETQYF	.	TRBV5-1	TRBJ2-5	.
TGTGCCACCAGCGGAACTAGCACAGATACGCAGTATTTT	CATSGTSTDTQYF	.	TRBV15	TRBJ2-3	few
TGTGCCAGCTCGCCCGGGATGGACGAGCAGTACTTC	CASSPGMDEQYF	.	TRBV18	TRBJ2-7	.
TGCGCCAGCAGCCACGGACAGAGCACAGATACGCAGTATTTT	CASSHGQSTDTQYF	.	TRBV5-1	TRBJ2-3	.
TGTGCCAGCAGCCTCCTGCCAATGGACAGGGGTTACAATGAGCAGTTCTTC	CASSLLPMDRGYNEQFF	TRBD1	TRBV11-2	TRBJ2-1	.
TGCGCCAGCAGCTTTAAGGACAGGGTCCCAGATACGCAGTATTTT	CASSFKDRVPDTQYF	TRBD1	TRBV5-1	TRBJ2-3	.
TGTGCCAGCAGTTTAGTTGGACTGGCGAGGGGGGAGCAGTACTTC	CASSLVGLARGEQYF	.	TRBV12-3/TRBV12-4	TRBJ2-7	.
TGCGCCAGCAGCCAAGATGGTTATAACAATCAGCCCCAGCATTTT	CASSQDGYNNQPQHF	.	TRBV4-3	TRBJ1-5	many
TGCGCCAGCAGCCTTTCTGGACTAGCGGGAGTCACCGGGGAGCTGTTTTTT	CASSLSGLAGVTGELFF	TRBD2	TRBV4-3	TRBJ2-2	few
TGTGCCACCAGTGATTTTGACAGCACAGATACGCAGTATTTT	CATSDFDSTDTQYF	.	TRBV24-1	TRBJ2-3	.
TGTGCCAGCAGCAAAATACTAGCATCCCCAACGAACACCGGGGAGCTGTTTTTT	CASSKILASPTNTGELFF	.	TRBV11-2	TRBJ2-2	few
TGCAGTGCCGAGAGCTTTAGCTCCTACAATGAGCAGTTCTTC	CSAESFSSYNEQFF	.	TRBV20-1	TRBJ2-1	.
TGTGCCAGCAGCCCGACTCCAGGGGGCGCGCCCCGAACTGAAGCTTTCTTT	CASSPTPGGAPRTEAFF	TRBD1	TRBV28	TRBJ1-1	few
TGCTGTGCTAGGGTGGGGAGGGGGGCCTACGAGCAGTACTTC	CCARVGRGAYEQYF	.	TRBV20-1	TRBJ2-7	.
TGTGCCAGTAGGAGAGGACAGGAAGAGACCCAGTACTTC	CASRRGQEETQYF	TRBD1	TRBV19	TRBJ2-5	.
TGTGCCAGCAGTCGCGGGAGGGCCCGGTCGGATGAGCAGTTCTTC	CASSRGRARSDEQFF	TRBD2	TRBV12-3/TRBV12-4	TRBJ2-1	.
TGTGCCAGCACAAAAGGGGACTCTGAAGAGACCCAGTACTTC	CASTKGDSEETQYF	.	TRBV11-2	TRBJ2-5	many
TGCGCCAGCAGCTCGGGACAGTACCAAGAGACCCAGTACTTC	CASSSGQYQETQYF	TRBD1	TRBV5-1	TRBJ2-5	.
TGCAGTGCTAGTCGGGGCTACACCTTC	CSASRGYTF	.	TRBV20-1	TRBJ1-2	.
TGTGCCAGCAGCCAGGTCTATCCCGGGGCGCAAAATTCACCCCTCCACTTT	CASSQVYPGAQNSPLHF	.	TRBV3-1	TRBJ1-6	few
TGTGCCAGCAGCTTAGATCCTAGCGGAAACAATGAGCAGTTCTTC	CASSLDPSGNNEQFF	TRBD2	TRBV11-3	TRBJ2-1	.
TGTGCCAGCAGGCTGACAGGGCGCAATCAGCCCCAGCATTTT	CASRLTGRNQPQHF	TRBD1	TRBV5-4	TRBJ1-5	few
TGTGCTAGTGGTTTGGGACTAGCGGGAGTACATGAGCAGTTCTTC	CASGLGLAGVHEQFF	TRBD2	TRBV12-5	TRBJ2-1	.
TGTGCCAGCAGTCGAAGGGGGGTTAACACCGGGGAGCTGTTTTTT	CASSRRGVNTGELFF	.	TRBV2	TRBJ2-2	few
TGTGCCAGCAGTTTAAATAGCGGAAACACCGAGGGGCAGTTCTTC	CASSLNSGNTEGQFF	.	TRBV12-3/TRBV12-4	TRBJ2-1	few
TGTGCCACCAGTGATTCCCGGACTGCCCTGTTCGGTGAGCAGTTCTTC	CATSDSRTALFGEQFF	.	TRBV24-1	TRBJ2-1	.
TGTGCCACCAGTGATTTGGGGGGGGGGTCCTACAATGAGCAGTTCTTC	CATSDLGGGSYNEQFF	TRBD2	TRBV24-1	TRBJ2-1	.
TGCGCCAGCAGCTTGAGACAGGGCCATGAGCAGTTCTTC	CASSLRQGHEQFF	TRBD1	TRBV5-1	TRBJ2-1	many
TGTGCCAGCAGTTACGGACTAGCGGGCGGTAGCTCCTACGAGCAGTACTTC	CASSYGLAGGSSYEQYF	TRBD2	TRBV6-5	TRBJ2-7	.
TGCGCCAGCAGCTTGGGTGCGGGATCCATGGATACGCAGTATTTT	CASSLGAGSMDTQYF	.	TRBV5-1	TRBJ2-3	few